Below are 9 T cell receptor beta chains sequenced from a single sample in a study of blood T cell repertoires in COVID-19. This table comes from immunoSEQ multiplex PCR, and its TCRdb copy is limited to in-frame clones, with some not included. Altogether some 270,000 clones are present, roughly 81% being singletons, with the ten largest covering approximately 6.6%. Sequencing used PBMCs or T cells enriched from blood (not recorded which). The source of these receptors is a woman in her forties or fifties who had been exposed to COVID-19.

The chain uses TRBV13 and TRBJ1-1; 7 nucleotides match TRBD1. The germline V gene has CDR1 PRHDT and CDR2 FYEKMQ (reference sequence). The CDR3 extends over 13 amino acids. The V segment lost 5 bases and the J segment 7 bases; nucleotides outside the gene matches: 7. The CDR3 reads CASSRQGYLEAFF. The CDR3 DNA reads TGTGCCAGCAGCCGACAGGGTTACCTTGAAGCTTTCTTT. Supplemented by reference TRBV13 and TRBJ1-1, the full variable domain reads AAGVIQSPRHLIKEKRETATLKCYPIPRHDTVYWYQQGPGQDPQFLISFYEKMQSDKGSIPDRFSAQQFSDYHSELNMSSLELGDSALYFCASSRQGYLEAFFGQGTRLTVV.

The rearrangement joins TRBV6-4 to TRBJ2-5; D might be TRBD1 (6 bases). In germline, CDR1 is MRHNA, CDR2 SNTAGT. The CDR3 loop spans 16 amino acids. V was cut by 2 bases and J by 2 bases, with 15 bases left in between. CDR3 coding DNA: TGTGCCAGCAGTGACCGAACAGGGTGTGGACAAGAGACCCAGTACTTC. Its translation is CASSDRTGCGQETQYF.

This clone was found once. V gene TRBV6-1 combines with J gene TRBJ2-1, with D perhaps TRBD2 (7 bases). The CDR3 runs 16 residues. Trimming took 4 bases from V and 9 from J, leaving 22 bases between them. The germline gives CDR1 MNHNS, CDR2 SASEGT. CDR3 bases: TGTGCCAGCAGTGCCCGAGGGGGACTACAAGTAAGTGAGCAGTTCTTC. This codes for CASSARGGLQVSEQFF.

This chain connects TRBV2 to TRBJ2-3; 7 bases fit TRBD2. The CDR3 contains 13 residues. V shed 6 bases, J shed 5 bases, and the junction held 5 bases outside the gene matches. CDR1 is SNHLY and CDR2 is FYNNEI in the germline V gene. The CDR3 spells CASRSGVGDTQYF. The CDR3 DNA reads as TGTGCCAGCAGGAGCGGGGTGGGAGATACGCAGTATTTT.

A note on this clone: At the DNA level, this CDR3 is encoded by other sequences in the same sample as well. The chain links TRBV27 to TRBJ1-1; D is unresolved. Trimming pared 2 bases from V and 1 base from J, leaving 5 bases between. Germline V gene data show CDR1 as MNHEY and CDR2 as SMNVEV (reference sequence). The CDR3 consists of 13 residues. The CDR3 DNA reads TGTGCCAGCAGTTTACGGGAGAACACTGAAGCTTTCTTT. It codes for CASSLRENTEAFF.

This sequence joins TRBV2 and TRBJ2-5; no clear D. This CDR3 is 13 amino acids long. CDR1 and CDR2 (germline): SNHLY, FYNNEI. Trimming removed 4 bases at V and 5 bases at J, with 11 bases between. CDR3 in DNA: TGTGCCAGCAGTGTTGGCCCTCCGGAGACCCAGTACTTC. This sequence encodes CASSVGPPETQYF.

This clone occurred a few times. The chain carries TRBV5-4 and TRBJ1-2; TRBD1 agrees at 8 bases. The CDR3 totals 17 residues. V trimming: 4 bases; J trimming: 3 bases; junction bases outside the gene matches: 14. From germline, CDR1 is SGHNT and CDR2 YYREEE (reference sequence). As DNA, the CDR3 is TGTGCCAGCAGCCCCCCCGGGACAGGTTTAGGGGACTATGGCTACACCTTC. Protein product: CASSPPGTGLGDYGYTF.

This clone was seen only once. The V gene is TRBV6-5, the J gene TRBJ2-3, with a weak D call TRBD2 (6 bases). Trimming pared 8 bases from V and 3 bases from J, leaving 15 bases between. Germline CDR1 reads MNHEY; CDR2 reads SVGAGI. The CDR3 contains 14 residues. The CDR3 DNA reads TGTGCCAGCCGGGTTTCCCGGGGGACAGATACGCAGTATTTT. Translated: CASRVSRGTDTQYF.

The J gene is TRBJ1-6, the V gene TRBV10-3; D is uncertain. The germline V gene has CDR1 ENHRY and CDR2 SYGVKD. This CDR3 contains 19 residues. Trimming pared 0 bases from V and 0 bases from J, leaving 15 bases between. The CDR3 spells CAISESVGAGSSYNSPLHF. As DNA, the CDR3 is TGTGCCATCAGTGAGTCGGTGGGAGCAGGAAGCTCCTATAATTCACCCCTCCACTTT.